This T cell receptor beta chain was recorded in a study of OX40 agonist ivuxolimab in advanced cancers. The V and J ends lost 0 bases and 3 bases respectively, with 14 bases between them. Germline loops: CDR1 MNHNS, CDR2 SASEGT. CDR3 length: 16 residues. The data were produced by immunoSEQ multiplex PCR, yet TCRdb's version contains in-frame clones alone and is incomplete. There are about 84,000 clones in the sample; 75% to 95% occur only once, and 0.43% lies in the top ten. The chain carries TRBV6-1 and TRBJ1-2; TRBD1 is a possible D gene (5 bases). This clonotype originated in an adult with an advanced solid tumor such as melanoma, head and neck, liver or kidney cancer. The input for sequencing was CD4+ or CD8+ T cells sorted from blood, taken in a trial of the OX40 agonist ivuxolimab. CDR3 nucleotides: TGTGCCAGCAGTGAAGCCCGGACGGACACTTACTATGGCTACACCTTC. It is translated as CASSEARTDTYYGYTF.